Sequencing of this T cell receptor beta chain was carried out in a study of a mutant IDH1 vaccine in newly diagnosed glioma. Study as a whole: Males made up roughly 62% and females roughly 40% of treated patients, whose mean age was about 41 years. Patients previously underwent radiotherapy, temozolomide, or both, and most underwent both.

The time point: week 5, during vaccination. What each vaccine dose contained was 300 ug of mutant IDH1 20-mer peptide, accompanied by topical imiquimod. Each of the donors came in with new WHO grade 3 or 4 astrocytomas that were IDH1-mutant and ATRX-lost. Repertoires were generated with immunoSEQ multiplex PCR, while TCRdb's copy carries only in-frame clones and drops some. This table holds about 54,000 clones, approximately 80% found once. Germline CDR1 MDHEN, CDR2 SYDVKM. V lost 6 bases and J 9 bases, leaving 21 bases between the germline ends. This CDR3 contains 16 residues. Concerning this clone: Its target is unknown.

The source is a man aged 25-45 years with glioma. The J gene is TRBJ1-6, the V gene TRBV28; no reliable D call. The sequences come from PBMCs, collected from a glioma patient whose treatment included an IDH1 peptide vaccine. This CDR3 reads CASRPSGGILSSPLHF. Written as DNA, the CDR3 is TGTGCCAGCAGGCCCTCAGGCGGCATACTTTCTTCACCCCTCCACTTT.